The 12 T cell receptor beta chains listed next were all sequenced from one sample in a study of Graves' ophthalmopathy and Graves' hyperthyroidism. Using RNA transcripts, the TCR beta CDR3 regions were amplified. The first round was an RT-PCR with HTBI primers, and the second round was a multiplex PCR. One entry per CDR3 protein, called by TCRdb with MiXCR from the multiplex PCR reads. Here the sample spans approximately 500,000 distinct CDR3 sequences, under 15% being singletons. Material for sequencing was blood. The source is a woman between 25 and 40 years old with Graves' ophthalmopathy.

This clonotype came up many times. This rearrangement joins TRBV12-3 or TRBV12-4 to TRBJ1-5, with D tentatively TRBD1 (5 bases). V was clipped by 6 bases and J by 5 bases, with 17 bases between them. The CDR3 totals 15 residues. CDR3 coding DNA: TGTGCCAGCAGCCGCCTTGGTGACAGAGATCAGCCCCAGCATTTT. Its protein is CASSRLGDRDQPQHF.

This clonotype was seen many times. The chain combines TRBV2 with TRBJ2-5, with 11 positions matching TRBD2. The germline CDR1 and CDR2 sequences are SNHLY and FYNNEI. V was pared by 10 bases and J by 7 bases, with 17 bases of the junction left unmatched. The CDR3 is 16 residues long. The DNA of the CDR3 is TGTGCCACCTCAACTAGCGGGGGAATACTTGCTGGGACCCAGTACTTC. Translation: CATSTSGGILAGTQYF.

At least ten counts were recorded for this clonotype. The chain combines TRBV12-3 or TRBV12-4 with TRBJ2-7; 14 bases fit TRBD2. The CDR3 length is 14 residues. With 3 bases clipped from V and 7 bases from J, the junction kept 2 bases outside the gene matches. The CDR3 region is CASSFGTSGGEQYF. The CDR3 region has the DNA TGTGCCAGCAGTTTCGGGACTAGCGGGGGTGAGCAGTACTTC.

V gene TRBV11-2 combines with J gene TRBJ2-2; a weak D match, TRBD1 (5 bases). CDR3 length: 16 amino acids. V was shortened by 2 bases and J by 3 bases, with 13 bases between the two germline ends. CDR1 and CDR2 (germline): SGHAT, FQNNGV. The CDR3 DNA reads TGTGCCAGCAGCTTACAGGGAACAGGATACACCGGGGAGCTGTTTTTT. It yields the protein CASSLQGTGYTGELFF.

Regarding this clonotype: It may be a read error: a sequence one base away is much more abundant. CDR3 sequence (DNA): TGTGCCAGCAGGACAGGGTCACAGCCCCAGCATTTT. It yields the protein CASRTGSQPQHF. The V gene is TRBV12-3 or TRBV12-4, the J gene TRBJ1-5, with 7 bases aligning to TRBD1. With 6 bases clipped from V and 7 bases from J, the junction kept 3 bases outside the gene matches. This CDR3 has 12 amino acids.

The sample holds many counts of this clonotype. CDR3: CASSLEAGWKGYTF. CDR3 nucleotides: TGCGCCAGCAGCTTGGAGGCAGGGTGGAAGGGCTACACCTTC. The V gene is TRBV5-1, the J gene TRBJ1-2; D may be TRBD1 (5 bases). Trimming shortened V by 0 bases and J by 8 bases, and 14 bases separated the two germline ends. The CDR3 length is 14 residues. Germline CDR1 is SGHRS and CDR2 is YFSETQ.

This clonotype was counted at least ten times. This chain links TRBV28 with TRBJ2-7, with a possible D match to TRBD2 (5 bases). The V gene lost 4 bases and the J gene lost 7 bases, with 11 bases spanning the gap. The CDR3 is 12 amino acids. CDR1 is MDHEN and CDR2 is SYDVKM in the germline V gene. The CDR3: CASSSPTREQYF. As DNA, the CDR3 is TGTGCCAGCAGTTCGCCTACTAGAGAGCAGTACTTC.

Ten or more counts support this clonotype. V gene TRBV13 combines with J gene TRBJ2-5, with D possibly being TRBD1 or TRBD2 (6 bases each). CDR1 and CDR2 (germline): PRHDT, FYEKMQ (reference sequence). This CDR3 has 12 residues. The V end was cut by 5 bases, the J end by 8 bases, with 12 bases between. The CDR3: CASSLGGGTQYF. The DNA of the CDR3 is TGTGCCAGCAGCCTGGGGGGCGGCACCCAGTACTTC.

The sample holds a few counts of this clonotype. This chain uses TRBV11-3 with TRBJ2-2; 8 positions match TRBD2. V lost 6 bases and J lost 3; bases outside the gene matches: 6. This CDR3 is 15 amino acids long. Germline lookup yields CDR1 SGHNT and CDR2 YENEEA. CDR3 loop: CASSSRTSHTGELFF. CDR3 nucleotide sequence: TGTGCCAGCAGTAGCCGGACTAGCCACACCGGGGAGCTGTTTTTT.

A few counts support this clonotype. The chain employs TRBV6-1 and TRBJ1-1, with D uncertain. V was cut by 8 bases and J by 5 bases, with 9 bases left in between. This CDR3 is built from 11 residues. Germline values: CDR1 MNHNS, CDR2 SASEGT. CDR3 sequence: CASEGFTEAFF. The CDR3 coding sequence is TGTGCCAGCGAGGGATTTACTGAAGCTTTCTTT.

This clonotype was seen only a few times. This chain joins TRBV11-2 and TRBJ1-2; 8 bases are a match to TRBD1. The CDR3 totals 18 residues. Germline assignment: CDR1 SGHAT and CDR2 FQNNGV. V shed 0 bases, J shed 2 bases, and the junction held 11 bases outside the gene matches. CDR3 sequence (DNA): TGTGCCAGCAGCTTAGAGGGGTCAGGGGGCACGAGCAACTATGGCTACACCTTC. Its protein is CASSLEGSGGTSNYGYTF. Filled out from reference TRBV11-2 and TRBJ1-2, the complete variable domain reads EAGVAQSPRYKIIEKRQSVAFWCNPISGHATLYWYQQILGQGPKLLIQFQNNGVVDDSQLPKDRFSAERLKGVDSTLKIQPAKLEDSAVYLCASSLEGSGGTSNYGYTFGSGTRLTVV.

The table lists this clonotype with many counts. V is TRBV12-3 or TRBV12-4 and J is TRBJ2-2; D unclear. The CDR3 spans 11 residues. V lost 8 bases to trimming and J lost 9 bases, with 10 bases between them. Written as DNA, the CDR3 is TGTGCCAGCGGTCAGTACCGGGAGCTGTTTTTT. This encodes CASGQYRELFF.